The T cell receptor beta chain described here comes from a study of CD8+CD57+ T cells in acquired aplastic anemia. Study context: DNA per sorted CD4+ or CD8+ sample ranged 0.2 to 27.4 ug, averaging around 3.2 ug. The study, taken as a whole, reports: Any difference that existed in CD8+ Simpson's diversity between patients and controls was not significant.

Researchers used genomic DNA as the template to profile TCR beta VDJ and CDR3. In TCRdb, the reads were re-called with MiXCR into one record per CDR3 protein. The sample includes approximately 380,000 distinct CDR3 sequences, about 70% seen only once; the top ten take approximately 3.8%. This clonotype has just one count. The target antigen is unknown. V lost 5 bases, J lost 12 bases, and 20 bases stayed unmatched. The CDR3 extends over 16 amino acids. CDR1 SGHAT and CDR2 FQNNGV come from the germline V gene. The chain uses TRBV11-2 and TRBJ2-3, with TRBD2 identical over 7 bases. Sequenced: sorted CD4+, CD8+, or CD8+CD57+ T cells (not recorded which) from PBMCs. This sequence originates from a human donor in good health, serving as a control. The CDR3 DNA sequence: TGTGCCAGCAGCCACGGACCACGAGGGAGGGGAGATAGCCAGTATTTT. Its protein product is CASSHGPRGRGDSQYF.